This T cell receptor beta chain was recovered during a study of shared clonotypes between healthy human individuals. Broader study findings: About 5% of naive CD4 clonotypes were shared across several donors.

This clone was seen a single time. Its target is not known. Trimming removed 4 bases from V and 9 bases from J; junction bases left unmatched: 7. The CDR3 is made up of 15 amino acids. The germline V gene encodes CDR1 SGHNT and CDR2 YYREEE (reference sequence). Donors were Caucasian adults residing in Nashville, Tennessee, USA. Every subset had its genomic DNA shared out evenly among several immunoSEQ plates. Libraries were prepared by immunoSEQ multiplex PCR; TCRdb keeps only in-frame clonotypes and omits some of them. Here the sample spans more than 2 million clones, around 95% being singletons. The clonotype originates from a man aged 18 to 35 in good health. Sequences were obtained from naive CD4+ T cells sorted from blood. Subset of the sample: CD45RA+ positively selected. The V gene is TRBV5-4, the J gene TRBJ2-1, with TRBD2 matching 13 bases. The CDR3 region has the DNA TGTGCCAGCAGCCTAGGACTAGCGGGGGTAGTTGAGCAGTTCTTC. It is translated as CASSLGLAGVVEQFF.